This is a list of T cell receptor beta chains from one sample in a study of cytomegalovirus exposure and HLA in healthy donors. This table comes from immunoSEQ multiplex PCR, and its TCRdb copy is limited to in-frame clones, with some not included. The repertoire holds 60,000 to 70,000 clones, with roughly 70% as singletons. The sequenced material came from PBMCs. Receptor source: a man in his fifties or sixties in good health and CMV-seropositive. Both conserved end residues are part of each CDR3. The D gene is left open where the match is weak. Size values are once, few and many counts, or a class for expanded clones, and some rows have none.

TGTGCCAGCAGCTCTCTTGAGCCCCAGCATTTT,CASSSLEPQHF,TRBV7-8,NA,NA,11,TRBJ1-5
TGTGCCACCCAGCCGTGGAGGGGAGACTATGGCTACACCTTC,CATQPWRGDYGYTF,TRBV6-1,NA,NA,14,TRBJ1-2
TGTGCCAGCAGCTTAGCGGGAGGTTTCGCCGGGGAGCTGTTTTTT,CASSLAGGFAGELFF,TRBV7-2,NA,NA,15,TRBJ2-2
TGTGCCAGCAGGCGGACAGTCAATGAAAAACTGTTTTTT,CASRRTVNEKLFF,TRBV6-5,NA,once,13,TRBJ1-4
TGTGCCAGCAAACAAGGGGGACAGGGGGCAACTAATGAAAAACTGTTTTTT,CASKQGGQGATNEKLFF,TRBV4-2,TRBD1,NA,17,TRBJ1-4
TGCGCCAGCAGCCCCGGGACAGGAACCAAAAACATTCAGTACTTC,CASSPGTGTKNIQYF,TRBV5-1,TRBD1,few,15,TRBJ2-4
TGTGCCAGCCCTAACTCTAACTATGGCTACACCTTC,CASPNSNYGYTF,TRBV21-1,NA,NA,12,TRBJ1-2
TGTGCCACCAGCGGTAGCGGGAGGGAGGACTACGAGCAGTACTTC,CATSGSGREDYEQYF,TRBV15,TRBD2,NA,15,TRBJ2-7
TGTGCCAGCTCACTGAGCTCCTACGAGCAGTACTTC,CASSLSSYEQYF,TRBV18,NA,few,12,TRBJ2-7
TGCAGCGTGGGGGACAGGGGGAACACTGAAGCTTTCTTT,CSVGDRGNTEAFF,TRBV29-1,TRBD1,NA,13,TRBJ1-1
TGTGCCAGCAGCGAGAGCAGGGCGAATGAAAAACTGTTTTTT,CASSESRANEKLFF,TRBV2,NA,NA,14,TRBJ1-4
TGTGCCAGCAGGCGGGGGGGGTATCTCGCTAACTATGGCTACACCTTC,CASRRGGYLANYGYTF,TRBV27,NA,few,16,TRBJ1-2
TGTGCCAGCAGTTTATACGCTAACCACTACGAGCAGTACTTC,CASSLYANHYEQYF,TRBV28,NA,NA,14,TRBJ2-7
TGTGCCAGCAGCATGACAGGCTACGAGCAGTACTTC,CASSMTGYEQYF,TRBV28,NA,few,12,TRBJ2-7
TGCGCCAGCAGTGACAGTCTAGCGGGGGGGAATGAGCAGTTCTTC,CASSDSLAGGNEQFF,TRBV10-2,TRBD2,NA,15,TRBJ2-1
TGTGCCAGCTCACCACCTCAGGGGCCCAACACTGAAGCTTTCTTT,CASSPPQGPNTEAFF,TRBV18,NA,once,15,TRBJ1-1
TGTGCCAGCAGGGATCAGCGGGGAAGCACAGATACGCAGTATTTT,CASRDQRGSTDTQYF,TRBV5-4,TRBD2,once,15,TRBJ2-3
TGTGCCAGCAGGGGAACAGGAGTGAACACTGAAGCTTTCTTT,CASRGTGVNTEAFF,TRBV5-4,NA,NA,14,TRBJ1-1
TGCAGTGCTAGCCGGGGGGCTTTCTTT,CSASRGAFF,TRBV20-1,NA,NA,9,TRBJ1-1
TGTGCCAGCAGTTTCTTCGGACAGCAAGAGACCCAGTACTTC,CASSFFGQQETQYF,TRBV27,NA,NA,14,TRBJ2-5
TGTGCCAGCAGCCCGCCGGTACAGGGTACCTACGAGCAGTACTTC,CASSPPVQGTYEQYF,TRBV7-9,NA,NA,15,TRBJ2-7
TGTGCCAGCAGTGGGACTAGCGGGTTGAGCTCCTACAATGAGCAGTTCTTC,CASSGTSGLSSYNEQFF,TRBV6-1,TRBD2,NA,17,TRBJ2-1
TGTGCCAGCAGCTTCCAGGGACTAGCGACGAGTGTTGGTTATACGCAGTATTTT,CASSFQGLATSVGYTQYF,TRBV5-8,TRBD2,NA,18,TRBJ2-3
TGCGCCAGCAGCCCGGACGAGGGGGACTCCTACGAGCAGTACTTC,CASSPDEGDSYEQYF,TRBV5-1,NA,few,15,TRBJ2-7
TGCGCCAGCAGCTTGGATGCTAGAGCCCACTACGAGCAGTACTTC,CASSLDARAHYEQYF,TRBV5-1,NA,NA,15,TRBJ2-7
TGTGCCAGTAGTATCGGAGGGAGGCAGCCCCAGCATTTT,CASSIGGRQPQHF,TRBV19,NA,NA,13,TRBJ1-5
TGTGCCAGCAGCTTGGTGACTAGCGGGAGGGTCGAGCAGTACTTC,CASSLVTSGRVEQYF,TRBV5-4,TRBD2,NA,15,TRBJ2-7
TGCGCCAGCAGCATGAGGGAAATGAACACTGAAGCTTTCTTT,CASSMREMNTEAFF,TRBV5-1,NA,NA,14,TRBJ1-1
TGTGCCAGCATGGGCAGCCTTAATGAAAAACTGTTTTTT,CASMGSLNEKLFF,TRBV27,NA,NA,13,TRBJ1-4
TGTGCCAGCAGTGAAGCGAGGGGGCGAGGACAGCCCCAGCATTTT,CASSEARGRGQPQHF,TRBV6-1,TRBD1,NA,15,TRBJ1-5
TGCGCCAGCAGCGCAACGGGACAGAGAATTCCTAACTATGGCTACACCTTC,CASSATGQRIPNYGYTF,TRBV5-1,TRBD1,NA,17,TRBJ1-2
TGTGCCAGCAGCGCTCTAGCGGGAGGGGGTGATACGCAGTATTTT,CASSALAGGGDTQYF,TRBV9,TRBD2,NA,15,TRBJ2-3
TGTGCCAGCAGTTATGCTTTGTCGACAGGCTACAATGAGCAGTTCTTC,CASSYALSTGYNEQFF,TRBV27,NA,few,16,TRBJ2-1
TGTGCCAGCAGCAAGACAGGGGGCGACTTCCCCGCCCAGTACTTC,CASSKTGGDFPAQYF,TRBV5-5,TRBD1,NA,15,TRBJ2-5
TGCGCCAGCAGCTTGGGGCGCGGGGGGGCCGGGGAGCTGTTTTTT,CASSLGRGGAGELFF,TRBV5-1,TRBD2,NA,15,TRBJ2-2
TGCGCCAGCAGCTTGAGGGAGGGTGCCTACGAGCAGTACTTC,CASSLREGAYEQYF,TRBV5-1,TRBD2,few,14,TRBJ2-7
TGTGCCAGCAGGAAGGACGGAGGAAACACCGGGGAGCTGTTTTTT,CASRKDGGNTGELFF,TRBV6-5,NA,NA,15,TRBJ2-2
TGTGCCACCAGCCCCGTGTGGAGGATCTACTCTGGAAACACCATATATTTT,CATSPVWRIYSGNTIYF,TRBV15,NA,once,17,TRBJ1-3
TGTGCCAGCAGTGAAAAATCGGCGAACAGACCTTATGGCTACACCTTC,CASSEKSANRPYGYTF,TRBV6-1,NA,NA,16,TRBJ1-2
TGTGTCAGCACCCGGAGGACAGATACGCAGTATTTT,CVSTRRTDTQYF,TRBV30,NA,few,12,TRBJ2-3
TGTGCCAGCAGTTTTGAAGGGGGGGCAGATACGCAGTATTTT,CASSFEGGADTQYF,TRBV5-4,NA,NA,14,TRBJ2-3
TGTGCCAGCAGCCAAGAGACGGGTGACTACGAGCAGTACTTC,CASSQETGDYEQYF,TRBV4-2,NA,NA,14,TRBJ2-7
TGTGCCAGCAGTGTAGACAGTGGGACTGAAGCTTTCTTT,CASSVDSGTEAFF,TRBV27,NA,NA,13,TRBJ1-1
TGTGCCAGCTCACCATCCCTCTCCTACGAGCAGTACTTC,CASSPSLSYEQYF,TRBV18,NA,NA,13,TRBJ2-7
TGCGCCAGCAGTGAGGGGGACAGCGGCTACACCTTC,CASSEGDSGYTF,TRBV10-1,TRBD1,NA,12,TRBJ1-2
TGTGCCAGCAGCCCGACTAGCGGGGGGAACACCGGGGAGCTGTTTTTT,CASSPTSGGNTGELFF,TRBV7-6,TRBD2,NA,16,TRBJ2-2
TGTGCCAGTTCTCAGCGGAGTATTAATCAGCCCCAGCATTTT,CASSQRSINQPQHF,TRBV19,NA,NA,14,TRBJ1-5
TGTGCCAGCAGCCAAAGACTAGCCCGAGTCACACTCTTC,CASSQRLARVTLF,TRBV11-3,TRBD2,NA,13,TRBJ2-1
TGTGCCAGCAGCGTAGGAAGGGGGGAGACCCAGTACTTC,CASSVGRGETQYF,TRBV9,NA,few,13,TRBJ2-5
TGTGCTAGTGGTTTGGACAGGTCGTATGAGCAGTTCTTC,CASGLDRSYEQFF,TRBV12-5,NA,NA,13,TRBJ2-1
TGTGCCAGCAGTAGCCACAGGTACACTGAAGCTTTCTTT,CASSSHRYTEAFF,TRBV6-5,NA,NA,13,TRBJ1-1
TGTGCCAGCAGTCATCGGACAGGGGACGAGCAGTACTTC,CASSHRTGDEQYF,TRBV11-3,TRBD1,NA,13,TRBJ2-7
TGTGCCAGCAATCCTGACAGGGGTAGGACTGAAGCTTTCTTT,CASNPDRGRTEAFF,TRBV28,TRBD1,NA,14,TRBJ1-1
TGCAGCGTTGAAGGCGGGACAGGGGCGGGCACTGAAGCTTTCTTT,CSVEGGTGAGTEAFF,TRBV29-1,TRBD1,NA,15,TRBJ1-1
TGTGCCAGCAGCTTGAGATTAGGAGCAGATACGCAGTATTTT,CASSLRLGADTQYF,TRBV5-4,NA,NA,14,TRBJ2-3
TGTGCCAGCAGGGGGGGACAGGTGGGCAGGGAGCAGTACTTC,CASRGGQVGREQYF,TRBV28,TRBD1,NA,14,TRBJ2-7
TGTGCCAGCAGTTTAATGACAGGGGGCGAAGATACGCAGTATTTT,CASSLMTGGEDTQYF,TRBV28,TRBD1,NA,15,TRBJ2-3
TGTGCCAGCAGCCACCGGGACTGGAGCTCCTACAATGAGCAGTTCTTC,CASSHRDWSSYNEQFF,TRBV21-1,NA,NA,16,TRBJ2-1
TGTGCCAGCGCGGGGGGGCGACATGAGCAGTTCTTC,CASAGGRHEQFF,TRBV27,TRBD2,NA,12,TRBJ2-1